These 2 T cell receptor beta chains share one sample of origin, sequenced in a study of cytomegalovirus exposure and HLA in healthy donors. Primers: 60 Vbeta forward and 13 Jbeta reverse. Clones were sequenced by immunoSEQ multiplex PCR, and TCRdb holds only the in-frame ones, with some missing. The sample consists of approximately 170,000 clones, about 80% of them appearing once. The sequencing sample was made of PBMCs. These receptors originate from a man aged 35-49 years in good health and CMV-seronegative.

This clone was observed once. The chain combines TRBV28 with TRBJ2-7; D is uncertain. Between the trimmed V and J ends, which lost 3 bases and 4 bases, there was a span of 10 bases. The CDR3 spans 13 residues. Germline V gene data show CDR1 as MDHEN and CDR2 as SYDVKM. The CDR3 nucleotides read TGTGCCAGCAGTTTTAACCACAAATACGAGCAGTACTTC. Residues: CASSFNHKYEQYF.

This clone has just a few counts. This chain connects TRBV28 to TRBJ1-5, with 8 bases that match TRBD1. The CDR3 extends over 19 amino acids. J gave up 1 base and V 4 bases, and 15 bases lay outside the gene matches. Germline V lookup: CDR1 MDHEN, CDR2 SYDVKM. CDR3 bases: TGTGCCAGCAGTTATCAGGGGGCCTCTTACCGTTTGAGCAATCAGCCCCAGCATTTT. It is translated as CASSYQGASYRLSNQPQHF. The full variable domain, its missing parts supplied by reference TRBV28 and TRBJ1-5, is DVKVTQSSRYLVKRTGEKVFLECVQDMDHENMFWYRQDPGLGLRLIYFSYDVKMKEKGDIPEGYSVSREKKERFSLILESASTNQTSMYLCASSYQGASYRLSNQPQHFGDGTRLSIL.